Below are 11 T cell receptor beta chains sequenced from a single sample in a study of shared clonotypes between healthy human individuals. Here immunoSEQ multiplex PCR was the method, and the copy in TCRdb shows in-frame clones only, minus some. This repertoire shows around 1.6 million clones, around 98% found once; its top ten account for less than 0.55%. What was sequenced was naive CD4+ T cells sorted from blood. Sample subset: CD45RA+ positively selected. Receptor source: a man aged 25 to 45 in good health.

The chain employs TRBV10-3 and TRBJ2-1; D not certain. Germline values: CDR1 ENHRY, CDR2 SYGVKD. Trimming took off 3 bases at V and 8 bases at J, with 11 bases between the two ends. This CDR3 is 13 amino acids long. The DNA for the CDR3 is TGTGCCATCAGTGATTGGGAAGAGCATGAGCAGTTCTTC. As protein: CAISDWEEHEQFF.

The genes are TRBV5-1 and TRBJ2-7; possibly TRBD1 or TRBD2 for D (9 bases each). Trimming removed 4 bases from V and 5 bases from J, with 19 bases in between. Germline V gene data show CDR1 as SGHRS and CDR2 as YFSETQ. This CDR3 is 15 amino acids long. In DNA, the CDR3 is TGCGCCAGCAGCAAGGGACAGGGACTAGCCCACGAGCAGTACTTC. This gives the protein CASSKGQGLAHEQYF.

This sequence joins TRBV28 and TRBJ2-7; 10 bases are shared with TRBD1. CDR3 length: 15 residues. The ends lost 7 bases at V and 3 bases at J; junction bases unmatched: 9. Germline V gives CDR1 MDHEN, CDR2 SYDVKM. CDR3 region: CASTPPGQGIYEQYF. The DNA for the CDR3 is TGTGCCAGCACCCCTCCGGGACAGGGGATCTACGAGCAGTACTTC.

The rearrangement uses TRBV5-6 and TRBJ1-2; weak D call: TRBD1 (6 bases). The germline V gene encodes CDR1 SGHDT and CDR2 YYEEEE. V gave up 4 bases and J gave up 5 bases, with 18 bases separating them. The CDR3 runs to 15 residues. The DNA for the CDR3 is TGTGCCAGCAGCCCCTCCGGGGGGGCGGAATATGGCTACACCTTC. Translating it yields CASSPSGGAEYGYTF.

V and J are TRBV11-2 and TRBJ2-2, with a tentative D call TRBD2 (6 bases). Germline V gene data show CDR1 as SGHAT and CDR2 as FQNNGV. There are 17 residues in the CDR3. V dropped 2 bases and J dropped 0 bases, with 13 bases sitting between them. CDR3 sequence: CASSLSPGLSNTGELFF. The CDR3 DNA reads as TGTGCCAGCAGCTTATCTCCGGGACTGTCGAACACCGGGGAGCTGTTTTTT.

The chain recombines TRBV11-2 with TRBJ2-6; 7 positions match TRBD1. This CDR3 has 18 amino acids. With 1 base clipped from V and 3 bases from J, the junction kept 9 bases outside the gene matches. CDR1 and CDR2 from the germline V gene are SGHAT and FQNNGV. CDR3 coding DNA: TGTGCCAGCAGCTTAGCGAGGGGGCTTCACATTGGGGCCAACGTCCTGACTTTC. The encoded protein is CASSLARGLHIGANVLTF.

Comment on this clone: Other DNA sequences in the same sample also yield this CDR3. The genes are TRBV5-1 and TRBJ2-7; 12 bases are a match to TRBD2. Germline CDR1 reads SGHRS; CDR2 reads YFSETQ. With 4 bases clipped from V and 7 bases from J, the junction kept 3 bases outside the gene matches. This CDR3 is built from 13 residues. The CDR3 loop is CASSVGLAGEQYF. In nucleotides, the CDR3 is TGCGCCAGCAGCGTGGGACTAGCGGGTGAGCAGTACTTC.

V gene TRBV10-1 combines with J gene TRBJ2-7, with D possibly TRBD1 on 5 matching bases. The germline gives CDR1 WNHNN, CDR2 SYGVQD (reference sequence). Trimming left V 5 bases short and J 1 base short, with 12 bases between. The CDR3 totals 14 residues. The CDR3: CASSRRTTSYEQYF. In DNA form, the CDR3 reads TGCGCCAGCAGTAGAAGGACAACTTCCTACGAGCAGTACTTC.

The chain links TRBV2 to TRBJ2-7; either TRBD1 or TRBD2 may fit D (5 bases each). V dropped 4 bases and J dropped 5 bases, with 18 bases sitting between them. CDR3 length: 15 amino acids. Germline V gives CDR1 SNHLY, CDR2 FYNNEI. CDR3: CASSVSGGRSNEQYF. CDR3 nucleotide sequence: TGTGCCAGCAGTGTTAGTGGGGGTCGAAGCAACGAGCAGTACTTC.

The V and J genes are TRBV7-3 and TRBJ2-7; D ambiguous. Germline CDR1 SGHTA, CDR2 FQGTGA. Trimming removed 6 bases from V and 3 bases from J, with 21 bases in between. The CDR3 contains 16 residues. The CDR3 loop reads CASRRLGYPIFYEQYF. The DNA for the CDR3 is TGTGCCAGCAGAAGACTCGGGTACCCAATATTCTACGAGCAGTACTTC.

V gene TRBV10-3 combines with J gene TRBJ2-3; TRBD2 might be the D (6 bases). Between the trimmed V and J ends, which lost 4 bases and 6 bases, there was a span of 14 bases. The CDR3 runs 14 residues. Germline CDR1 is ENHRY and CDR2 is SYGVKD. In DNA form, the CDR3 reads TGTGCCATCAGTGCGGGAGCCGGGGTGGATACGCAGTATTTT. Protein: CAISAGAGVDTQYF.